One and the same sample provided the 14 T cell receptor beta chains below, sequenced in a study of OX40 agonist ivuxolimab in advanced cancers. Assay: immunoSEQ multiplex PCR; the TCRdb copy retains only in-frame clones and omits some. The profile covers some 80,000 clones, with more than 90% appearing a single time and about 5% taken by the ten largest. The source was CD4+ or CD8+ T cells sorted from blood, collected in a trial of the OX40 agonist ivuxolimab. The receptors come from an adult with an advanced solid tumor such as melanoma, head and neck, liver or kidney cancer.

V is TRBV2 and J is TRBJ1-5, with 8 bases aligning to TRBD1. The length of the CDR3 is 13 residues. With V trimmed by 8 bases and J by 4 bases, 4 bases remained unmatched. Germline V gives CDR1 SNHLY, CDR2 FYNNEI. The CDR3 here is CASQRTGNQPQHF. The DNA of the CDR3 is TGTGCCAGCCAACGGACAGGGAATCAGCCCCAGCATTTT.

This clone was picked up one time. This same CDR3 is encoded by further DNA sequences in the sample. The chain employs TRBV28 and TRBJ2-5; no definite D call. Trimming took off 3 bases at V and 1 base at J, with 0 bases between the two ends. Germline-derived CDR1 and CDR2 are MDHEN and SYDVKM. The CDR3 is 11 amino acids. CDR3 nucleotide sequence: TGTGCCAGCAGTTTCCAAGAGACCCAGTACTTC. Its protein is CASSFQETQYF. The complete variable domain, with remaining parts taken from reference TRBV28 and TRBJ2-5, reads DVKVTQSSRYLVKRTGEKVFLECVQDMDHENMFWYRQDPGLGLRLIYFSYDVKMKEKGDIPEGYSVSREKKERFSLILESASTNQTSMYLCASSFQETQYFGPGTRLLVL.

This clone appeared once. This CDR3 is CASSLAQGHRNQPQHF. The CDR3 nucleotides read TGTGCCAGCAGCTTAGCCCAGGGGCATCGAAATCAGCCCCAGCATTTT. The genes are TRBV7-8 and TRBJ1-5; D is perhaps TRBD1 (6 bases). The germline gives CDR1 SGHVS, CDR2 FQNEAQ. The CDR3 totals 16 residues. V gave up 0 bases and J gave up 4 bases, with 13 bases separating them.

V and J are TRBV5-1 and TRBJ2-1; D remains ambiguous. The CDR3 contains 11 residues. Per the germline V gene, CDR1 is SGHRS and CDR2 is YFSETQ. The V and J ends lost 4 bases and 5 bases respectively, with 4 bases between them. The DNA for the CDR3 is TGCGCCAGCAGCCCCGACAATGAGCAGTTCTTC. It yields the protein CASSPDNEQFF.

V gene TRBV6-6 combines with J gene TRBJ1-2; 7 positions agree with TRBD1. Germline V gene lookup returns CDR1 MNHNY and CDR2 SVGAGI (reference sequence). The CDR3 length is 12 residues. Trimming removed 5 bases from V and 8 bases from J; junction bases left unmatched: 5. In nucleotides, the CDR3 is TGTGCCAGCAGTCCCGACAGGGCCGGCTACACCTTC. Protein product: CASSPDRAGYTF.

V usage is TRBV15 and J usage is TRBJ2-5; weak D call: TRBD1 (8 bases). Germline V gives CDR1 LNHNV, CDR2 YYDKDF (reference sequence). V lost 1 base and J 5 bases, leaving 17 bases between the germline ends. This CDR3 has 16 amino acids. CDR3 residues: CATSRVTGEGEETQYF. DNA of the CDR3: TGTGCCACCAGCAGAGTGACAGGGGAGGGGGAGGAGACCCAGTACTTC.

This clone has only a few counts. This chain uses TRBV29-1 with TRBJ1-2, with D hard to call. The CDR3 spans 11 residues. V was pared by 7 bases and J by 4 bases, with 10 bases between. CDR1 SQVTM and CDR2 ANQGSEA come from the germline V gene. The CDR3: CSGNGLYGYTF. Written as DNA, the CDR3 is TGCAGCGGAAACGGTCTCTATGGCTACACCTTC.

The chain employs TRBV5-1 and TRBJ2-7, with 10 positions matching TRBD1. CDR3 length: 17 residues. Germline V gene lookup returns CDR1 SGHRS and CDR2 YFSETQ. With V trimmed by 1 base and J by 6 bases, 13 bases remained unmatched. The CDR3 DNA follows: TGCGCCAGCAGCTTGCTGGCACCGGGACAGGGGATCTCCGAGCAGTACTTC. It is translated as CASSLLAPGQGISEQYF.

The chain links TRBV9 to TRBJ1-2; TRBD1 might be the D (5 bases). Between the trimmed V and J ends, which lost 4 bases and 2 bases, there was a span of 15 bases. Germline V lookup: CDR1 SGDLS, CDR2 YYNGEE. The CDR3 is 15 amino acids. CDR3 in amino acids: CASSPRGRTNYGYTF. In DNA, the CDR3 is TGTGCCAGCAGCCCACGGGGCAGAACCAACTATGGCTACACCTTC.

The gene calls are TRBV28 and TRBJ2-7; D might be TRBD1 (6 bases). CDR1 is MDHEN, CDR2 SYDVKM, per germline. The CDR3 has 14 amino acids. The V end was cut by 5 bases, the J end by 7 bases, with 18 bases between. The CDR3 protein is CASSTQTGMREQYF. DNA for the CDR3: TGTGCCAGCAGTACACAAACAGGGATGAGGGAGCAGTACTTC.

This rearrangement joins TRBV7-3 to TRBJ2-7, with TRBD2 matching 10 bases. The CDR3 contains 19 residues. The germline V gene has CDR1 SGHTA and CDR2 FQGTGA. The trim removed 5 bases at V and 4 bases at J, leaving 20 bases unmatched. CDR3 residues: CASSQDRAKAGGTPYEQYF. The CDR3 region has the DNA TGTGCCAGCAGCCAGGACAGGGCGAAAGCGGGAGGGACCCCTTACGAGCAGTACTTC.

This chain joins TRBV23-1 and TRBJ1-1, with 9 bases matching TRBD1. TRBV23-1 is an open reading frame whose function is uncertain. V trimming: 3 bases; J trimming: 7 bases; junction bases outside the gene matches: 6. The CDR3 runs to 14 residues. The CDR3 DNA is TGCGCCAGCAGTCAGGGACAGGGTTTTGGTGAAGCTTTCTTT. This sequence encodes CASSQGQGFGEAFF.

The CDR3 nucleotides are TGTGCCAGCAGTTTAGGTGGCAGGGGAGCGACCCAGTACTTC. Translating it yields CASSLGGRGATQYF. The V and J genes are TRBV27 and TRBJ2-5; D perhaps matches TRBD1 (6 bases). This CDR3 has 14 amino acids. CDR1 MNHEY and CDR2 SMNVEV come from the germline V gene (reference sequence). Trimming shortened V by 2 bases and J by 7 bases, and 14 bases separated the two germline ends.

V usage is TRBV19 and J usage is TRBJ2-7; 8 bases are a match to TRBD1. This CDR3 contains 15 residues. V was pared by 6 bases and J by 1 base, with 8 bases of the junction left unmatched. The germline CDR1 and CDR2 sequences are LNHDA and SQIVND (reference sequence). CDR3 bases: TGTGCCAGTAGCGACAGGGGTAGTGGATCCTACGAGCAGTACTTC. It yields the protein CASSDRGSGSYEQYF.